The clone carrying this T cell receptor (beta chain) was detected ten times or more. Its antigen is currently unknown. Single cDNA molecules in the library carried unique molecular identifiers attached during preparation. In the source study's methods: Counts of TCRs in each sample centred on a median of 95,638 and extended from around 25,000 to 690,000. Each CDR3 protein is one row after TCRdb ran MiXCR on the reads. None of the V and J calls come from the authors' own analysis; TCRdb made them. The sample consists of around 120,000 distinct CDR3 sequences, over 6.5% of them appearing once. This CDR3 spans 14 amino acids. V lost 5 bases and J 3 bases, leaving 16 bases between the germline ends. Germline CDR1 and CDR2: DFQATT and SNEGSKA (reference sequence). This entry belongs to a study of human T cells and chemical hapten exposure. Study-level background: There were per-sample TCR yield variations, arising mainly from small pooled library volume differences.

Unseparated into fractions, whole blood served as the source from which total RNA was extracted. General study findings and limits: DPC sensitization produced no change in TCRs with frequency above 1 in 1000.

This clonotype was sampled from a human donor in good health. Some clones in this sample may be carry-over from other donors' samples. The chain links TRBV20-1 to TRBJ1-2; no clear D gene. Sequencing used whole blood. Here the CDR3 reads CSALARESDYGYTF. The CDR3 coding sequence is TGCAGTGCTCTTGCCCGGGAATCCGACTATGGCTACACCTTC.